This T cell receptor (beta chain) was sequenced for a study of post-analysis software for immune sequencing data. Prepared libraries of TCR beta cDNA carried unique molecular identifiers. There were 1 to 10 million T cells, and 400,000 to 650,000 cDNA molecules came from them. TCRdb processed the PCR reads anew with MiXCR; each CDR3 protein has one entry. The sample records more than 450,000 distinct CDR3 sequences, around 44% being singletons. General study points: Five TRBV segments, including TRBV5-6, TRBV5-1 and TRBV20-1, were more frequent in patients than controls. Multiple sclerosis patients had significantly lower normalized Chao1 diversity than controls.

Only a few counts were recorded for this clonotype. Its antigen is currently unknown. The ends were cut back, 4 bases at V and 1 base at J, with 7 bases in the middle. This CDR3 has 13 residues. Sequenced input: blood. This receptor was identified in a girl aged 10-17 years with multiple sclerosis. The rearrangement joins TRBV12-3 or TRBV12-4 to TRBJ2-5; D may be TRBD2 (6 bases). CDR3: CASSSSAQETQYF. The CDR3, as DNA: TGTGCCAGCAGTTCTAGCGCCCAAGAGACCCAGTACTTC.